This T cell receptor (beta chain) derives from a study of blood T cell repertoires in COVID-19. The CDR3 loop spans 14 amino acids. Per germline, CDR1 LGHDT and CDR2 YNNKEL (reference sequence). V lost 4 bases and J lost 5, with 14 bases in between. Libraries were prepared by immunoSEQ multiplex PCR; TCRdb keeps only in-frame clonotypes and omits some of them. Among fewer than 300,000 clones listed, about nine tenths were seen once. The chain has TRBV3-1 (or the pseudogene TRBV3-2) and TRBJ1-2; tentative D call: TRBD1 (6 bases). Sequencing used peripheral blood. The source is a man aged 35 to 55 who had recovered from COVID-19. Written as DNA, the CDR3 is TGTGCCAGCAGCCCCCCGGGGCAGGGGTATGGCTACACCTTC. Translation gives CASSPPGQGYGYTF.